These 15 T cell receptor beta chains were sequenced from one sample in a study of blood T cell repertoires in COVID-19. Produced via immunoSEQ multiplex PCR; TCRdb's table is partial and in-frame only. The sample lists 150,000 or so clones; about 86% were seen once. Input material: peripheral blood. All receptors derive from a man aged 45 to 65 with active or convalescent COVID-19.

The chain's CDR3 is CASSDRDNAYEQYF. The CDR3 bases are TGTGCCAGCAGTGACAGAGACAACGCCTACGAGCAGTACTTC. V gene TRBV6-1 combines with J gene TRBJ2-7; D is undetermined. The germline gives CDR1 MNHNS, CDR2 SASEGT. The CDR3 has 14 amino acids. Trimming removed 3 bases from V and 2 bases from J, with 11 bases in between.

The V gene is TRBV5-5, the J gene TRBJ1-1; possible D gene TRBD1, 5 bases. The CDR3 loop spans 16 amino acids. CDR1 is SGHKS and CDR2 is YYEKEE in the germline V gene (reference sequence). Trimming took off 3 bases at V and 0 bases at J, with 15 bases between the two ends. CDR3 nucleotides: TGTGCCAGCAGCTGGAACACAAGGGGCCTGAACACTGAAGCTTTCTTT. Translating gives CASSWNTRGLNTEAFF.

The V gene is TRBV9, the J gene TRBJ1-2; the D gene is possibly TRBD1 (5 bases). CDR1 SGDLS and CDR2 YYNGEE come from the germline V gene. The CDR3 length is 15 residues. The ends were cut back, 4 bases at V and 2 bases at J, with 15 bases in the middle. The CDR3 loop is CASSSNPGDNYGYTF. CDR3 sequence (DNA): TGTGCCAGCAGCTCAAACCCGGGGGACAACTATGGCTACACCTTC.

The chain joins TRBV27 to TRBJ1-5, with TRBD1 matching 7 bases. V shed 5 bases, J shed 2 bases, and the junction held 6 bases outside the gene matches. The CDR3 spans 15 residues. Germline V CDR1 and CDR2: MNHEY, SMNVEV (reference sequence). The CDR3 DNA follows: TGTGCCAGCAGTGCAACCGGGACAGGCAATCAGCCCCAGCATTTT. Translating it yields CASSATGTGNQPQHF.

This chain links TRBV20-1 with TRBJ2-3, with 7 nucleotides matching TRBD2. The CDR3 totals 11 residues. After removal of 5 bases from V and 4 bases from J, the junction contained 0 bases not matched to a gene. Per the germline V gene, CDR1 is DFQATT and CDR2 is SNEGSKA (reference sequence). Here the CDR3 DNA reads TGCAGTGCTGCGGGAGCAGATACGCAGTATTTT. Encoded protein: CSAAGADTQYF.

The chain couples TRBV9 to TRBJ2-1; the D gene is possibly TRBD2 (6 bases). Germline V gene sequence: CDR1 SGDLS, CDR2 YYNGEE. The CDR3 spans 15 residues. Trimming took 4 bases from V and 8 from J, leaving 19 bases between them. CDR3 in amino acids: CASSSGLTLGDEQFF. CDR3 in DNA: TGTGCCAGCAGCTCGGGACTTACCCTGGGTGATGAGCAGTTCTTC. The full variable domain, its missing parts supplied by reference TRBV9 and TRBJ2-1, is DSGVTQTPKHLITATGQRVTLRCSPRSGDLSVYWYQQSLDQGLQFLIQYYNGEERAKGNILERFSAQQFPDLHSELNLSSLELGDSALYFCASSSGLTLGDEQFFGPGTRLTVL.

V and J are TRBV7-2 and TRBJ2-5, with D possibly being TRBD2 (6 bases). V dropped 5 bases and J dropped 0 bases, with 13 bases sitting between them. This CDR3 has 15 residues. CDR1 and CDR2 from the germline V gene are SGHTA and FQGNSA. The CDR3 sequence: CASSMRGTNQETQYF. CDR3 nucleotides: TGTGCCAGCAGCATGCGGGGAACCAACCAAGAGACCCAGTACTTC.

The gene calls are TRBV5-4 and TRBJ1-1; D not certain. V was trimmed by 0 bases and J by 6 bases, leaving 9 bases between them. Germline loops: CDR1 SGHNT, CDR2 YYREEE (reference sequence). This CDR3 is 13 amino acids long. In nucleotides, the CDR3 is TGTGCCAGCAGCTTGGCTGGGCGTGCTGAAGCTTTCTTT. Residues: CASSLAGRAEAFF.

V is TRBV2 and J is TRBJ2-2; 8 positions agree with TRBD2. Germline CDR1 SNHLY, CDR2 FYNNEI. This CDR3 spans 14 amino acids. Unmatched junction bases numbered 5, after V lost 4 bases and J lost 7 bases. Here the CDR3 reads CASSAAGALGELFF. The CDR3 DNA reads TGTGCCAGCAGTGCAGCGGGGGCCCTCGGGGAGCTGTTTTTT.

The chain recombines TRBV7-9 with TRBJ2-5; 9 positions agree with TRBD1. Trimming cost V 5 bases and J 3 bases; bases outside gene matches: 1. Germline CDR1 is SEHNR and CDR2 is FQNEAQ (reference sequence). The CDR3 is made up of 13 amino acids. The CDR3 sequence: CASSRTGEETQYF. CDR3 coding DNA: TGTGCCAGCAGCCGGACAGGGGAAGAGACCCAGTACTTC. The full variable domain, with the rest looked up from reference TRBV7-9 and TRBJ2-5, is DTGVSQNPRHKITKRGQNVTFRCDPISEHNRLYWYRQTLGQGPEFLTYFQNEAQLEKSRLLSDRFSAERPKGSFSTLEIQRTEQGDSAMYLCASSRTGEETQYFGPGTRLLVL.

The rearrangement joins TRBV4-3 to TRBJ1-1; possible D gene TRBD1, 6 bases. The V end lost 0 bases, the J end lost 1 base, and 12 bases lay between the germline ends. The CDR3 is made up of 16 amino acids. The germline V gene encodes CDR1 LGHNA and CDR2 YSLEER. The CDR3 DNA reads TGCGCCAGCAGCCAAGATAACCGCAGGGGGAACACTGAAGCTTTCTTT. Protein: CASSQDNRRGNTEAFF.

The rearrangement uses TRBV6-2 or TRBV6-3 and TRBJ2-7; D possibly corresponds to TRBD1 (5 bases). Trimming cost V 0 bases and J 0 bases, with 12 bases left between them. Per the germline V gene, CDR1 is MNHEY and CDR2 is SVGEGT. The CDR3 length is 16 residues. For the CDR3, the DNA is TGTGCCAGCAGTTACTCTTTGGGCAGGGCCTCCTACGAGCAGTACTTC. The encoded protein is CASSYSLGRASYEQYF.

This clone appeared a single time. The gene calls are TRBV7-2 and TRBJ1-2; 7 bases line up with TRBD1. The CDR3 consists of 14 residues. Trimming at V came to 5 bases and at J to 3 bases, leaving 6 bases not matched to a gene. Germline values: CDR1 SGHTA, CDR2 FQGNSA. CDR3 nucleotides: TGTGCCAGCAGCGAGCCGGGACAGTACTATGGCTACACCTTC. It encodes CASSEPGQYYGYTF.

The chain uses TRBV4-2 and TRBJ2-3, with 7 positions matching TRBD1. Germline loops: CDR1 LGHNA, CDR2 YNFKEQ. Trimming at V came to 4 bases and at J to 2 bases, leaving 15 bases not matched to a gene. This CDR3 region has 18 residues. The CDR3 is CASSPKTRTGPLTDTQYF. The DNA for the CDR3 is TGTGCCAGCAGCCCAAAGACTCGGACAGGCCCGCTCACAGATACGCAGTATTTT.

The chain couples TRBV30 to TRBJ2-1; 14 bases are a match to TRBD2. The ends lost 3 bases at V and 9 bases at J; junction bases unmatched: 4. Germline values: CDR1 GTSNPN, CDR2 SVGIG (reference sequence). The length of the CDR3 is 14 residues. CDR3 nucleotides: TGTGCCTGGAGGGTGACTAGCGGGAGGGGTGAGCAGTTCTTC. This sequence encodes CAWRVTSGRGEQFF.